This entry lists 14 T cell receptor beta chains sequenced from one sample in a study of T cell repertoires in cytomegalovirus infection. Their antigens remain unidentified. TCRdb recomputed calls from the reads with MiXCR, one row per CDR3 protein. This sample has more than 250,000 distinct CDR3 sequences, with 25% found just once. Sequenced here: cultured PBMCs, sampled from culture after CMV antigen stimulation. Receptors were obtained from a human donor in good health (CMV status not recorded). Some clones in this sample may be carry-over from other donors' samples.

The chain is built from TRBV29-1 and TRBJ2-3; D assignment may be TRBD1 or TRBD2 (6 bases each). The CDR3 loop spans 15 amino acids. Trimming left V 6 bases short and J 3 bases short, with 19 bases between. The germline V gene encodes CDR1 SQVTM and CDR2 ANQGSEA. The CDR3 DNA is TGCAGCGTGACGCCGGGCGGAGGGGGGACAGATACGCAGTATTTT. Translated, it gives CSVTPGGGGTDTQYF.

The J gene is TRBJ1-3, the V gene TRBV29-1; 8 bases align to TRBD1. Germline V gene lookup returns CDR1 SQVTM and CDR2 ANQGSEA. The CDR3 runs 18 residues. The trim removed 6 bases at V and 0 bases at J, leaving 16 bases unmatched. In DNA form, the CDR3 reads TGCAGCGTCCAAACCGTGGACAGGGAAGGATTCTCTGGAAACACCATATATTTT. Protein product: CSVQTVDREGFSGNTIYF.

This clonotype was seen many times. The chain joins TRBV7-2 to TRBJ2-3, with D hard to call. Germline V gives CDR1 SGHTA, CDR2 FQGNSA. V was trimmed by 5 bases and J by 2 bases, leaving 11 bases between them. The CDR3 extends over 14 amino acids. CDR3 region: CASSARRHTDTQYF. The DNA for the CDR3 is TGTGCCAGCAGCGCTAGGCGGCACACAGATACGCAGTATTTT.

The DNA of the CDR3 is TGCAGTGCTCGAGGGTTCGGGACAGGGGGCAATCAGCCCCAGCATTTT. Amino acid sequence: CSARGFGTGGNQPQHF. The V call is TRBV20-1, the J call TRBJ1-5; 10 nucleotides agree with TRBD1. V lost 5 bases to trimming and J lost 2 bases; unmatched junction nucleotides: 9. The CDR3 totals 16 residues. Germline CDR1 is DFQATT and CDR2 is SNEGSKA (reference sequence).

This clonotype was seen a few times. The chain is built from TRBV7-6 and TRBJ2-1; 8 nucleotides line up with TRBD2. CDR1 is SGHVS and CDR2 is FNYEAQ in the germline V gene. The CDR3 extends over 15 amino acids. V shed 2 bases, J shed 8 bases, and the junction held 8 bases outside the gene matches. Here the CDR3 reads CASSLTGLGVDEQFF. For the CDR3, the DNA is TGTGCCAGCAGCTTAACGGGACTAGGGGTGGATGAGCAGTTCTTC.

The chain combines TRBV20-1 with TRBJ2-5; 10 nucleotides agree with TRBD1. The length of the CDR3 is 15 residues. Germline loops: CDR1 DFQATT, CDR2 SNEGSKA (reference sequence). After removal of 6 bases from V and 1 base from J, the junction contained 8 bases not matched to a gene. CDR3 in DNA: TGCAGTGCAGAGAGCGGACAGGGGGGCCAAGAGACCCAGTACTTC. Translated: CSAESGQGGQETQYF.

This clonotype was detected ten times or more. In DNA, the CDR3 is TGTGCCAGCAGTTCACGCCATAGGGTACTAGCGGGAGTTGAAGATACGCAGTATTTT. Protein sequence: CASSSRHRVLAGVEDTQYF. The chain carries TRBV12-3 or TRBV12-4 and TRBJ2-3; the match to TRBD2 covers 11 bases. Germline trimming cut 4 bases from V and 5 bases from J; bases unmatched to any gene: 17. The CDR3 sequence is 19 residues long.

The chain links TRBV5-6 to TRBJ2-1; D is possibly TRBD2 (6 bases). The V and J ends lost 4 bases and 8 bases respectively, with 22 bases between them. Germline V gene lookup returns CDR1 SGHDT and CDR2 YYEEEE. The CDR3 is made up of 16 amino acids. The chain's CDR3 is CASSRLIFGSWDEQFF. In DNA form, the CDR3 reads TGTGCCAGCAGCCGACTGATCTTCGGGAGCTGGGATGAGCAGTTCTTC.

In this sample, this clonotype turned up a few times. The chain has TRBV6-2 or TRBV6-3 and TRBJ2-7; D might be TRBD1 or TRBD2, each matching 5 bases. This CDR3 is built from 16 residues. The V gene's germline CDR1 is MNHEY and CDR2 SVGEGT. The V gene lost 5 bases and the J gene lost 0 bases, with 17 bases spanning the gap. The CDR3: CASSTLGRGTSYEQYF. Written as DNA, the CDR3 is TGTGCCAGCAGTACGTTGGGACGCGGAACCTCCTACGAGCAGTACTTC.

There are many counts of this clonotype. V gene TRBV27 combines with J gene TRBJ1-1; D possibly corresponds to TRBD1 (5 bases). CDR1 is MNHEY, CDR2 SMNVEV, per germline (reference sequence). This CDR3 spans 15 amino acids. Trimming took off 5 bases at V and 4 bases at J, with 17 bases between the two ends. Here the CDR3 DNA reads TGTGCCAGCAGTAAGACAAGGGACGGCTTCACTGAAGCTTTCTTT. Translated: CASSKTRDGFTEAFF.

The sample holds a few counts of this clonotype. The genes are TRBV20-1 and TRBJ2-1; 8 bases line up with TRBD2. Germline CDR1 DFQATT, CDR2 SNEGSKA (reference sequence). V gave up 6 bases and J gave up 5 bases; unmatched junction bases: 6. The CDR3 contains 13 residues. Here the CDR3 DNA reads TGCAGTGCCCGGGAGGGAGGCAACAATGAGCAGTTCTTC. Translating it yields CSAREGGNNEQFF.

This chain connects TRBV4-3 to TRBJ2-2, with TRBD2 as a possible D gene (5 bases). Trimming removed 1 base from V and 6 bases from J, with 12 bases in between. CDR1 is LGHNA, CDR2 YSLEER, per germline. The CDR3 is 15 amino acids. CDR3 loop: CASSQAGNLAGELFF. The CDR3 DNA reads as TGCGCCAGCAGCCAAGCGGGGAATCTGGCCGGGGAGCTGTTTTTT.

The sample holds a few counts of this clonotype. V usage is TRBV7-2 and J usage is TRBJ2-5; 7 bases align to TRBD2. Trimming took 1 base from V and 2 from J; bases not matched to a gene: 7. The germline V gene encodes CDR1 SGHTA and CDR2 FQGNSA. The CDR3 has 16 residues. The CDR3 DNA is TGTGCCAGCAGCTTAGTATCGACCGGGAGGCAAGAGACCCAGTACTTC. It translates to CASSLVSTGRQETQYF.

This clonotype was seen only a few times. The chain links TRBV28 to TRBJ1-5; D might be TRBD1 (6 bases). Looked up from germline, CDR1 is MDHEN and CDR2 is SYDVKM. Deletions cut 9 bases from V and 9 bases from J, with 21 bases between. The CDR3 is 14 amino acids. This chain's CDR3 is CASMTGGAGRPQHF. In DNA form, the CDR3 reads TGTGCCAGTATGACGGGGGGGGCTGGGAGGCCCCAGCATTTT. Combining the CDR3 with reference TRBV28 and TRBJ1-5 gives the whole variable domain DVKVTQSSRYLVKRTGEKVFLECVQDMDHENMFWYRQDPGLGLRLIYFSYDVKMKEKGDIPEGYSVSREKKERFSLILESASTNQTSMYLCASMTGGAGRPQHFGDGTRLSIL.